Listed here are 3 T cell receptor beta chains from one sample, sequenced in a study of blood T cell repertoires in COVID-19. The table came from immunoSEQ multiplex PCR; TCRdb's copy has only in-frame clones and leaves some out. The sample carries some 220,000 clones, around 80% recorded once. Material for sequencing was peripheral blood. Receptors were obtained from a woman older than 75 with active or convalescent COVID-19.

This clone was observed a few times. At one end the junction does not follow the germline gene, possibly because of a read error. This sequence joins TRBV7-9 and TRBJ2-1; a weak D match, TRBD2 (5 bases). This CDR3 comprises 17 residues. Germline V lookup: CDR1 SEHNR, CDR2 FQNEAQ (reference sequence). CDR3 DNA sequence: TGTGCCAGCACCTTACCCCCGTTCCCGGGGACCTACAATGAGCAGTTCTTC. As protein: CASTLPPFPGTYNEQFF.

The CDR3 coding sequence is TGTGCCAGCAGCCAAGGACTAGCGGGTACCAATACGCAGTATTTT. Translation gives CASSQGLAGTNTQYF. The rearrangement uses TRBV3-1 (or the pseudogene TRBV3-2) and TRBJ2-3; TRBD2 matches at 10 bases. Looked up from germline, CDR1 is LGHDT and CDR2 is YNNKEL (reference sequence). The CDR3 consists of 15 residues. The junction had 5 bases not matched to a gene; V was cut back by 1 base and J by 7 bases.

The chain combines TRBV7-2 with TRBJ2-1; 8 bases agree with TRBD1. CDR1 is SGHTA, CDR2 FQGNSA, per germline. The V gene end was trimmed by 2 bases and the J gene end by 9 bases; junction bases not matched to a gene: 6. There are 14 residues in the CDR3. The CDR3 loop is CASSLWQGASEQFF. CDR3 DNA: TGTGCCAGCAGCTTATGGCAGGGGGCGAGTGAGCAGTTCTTC.